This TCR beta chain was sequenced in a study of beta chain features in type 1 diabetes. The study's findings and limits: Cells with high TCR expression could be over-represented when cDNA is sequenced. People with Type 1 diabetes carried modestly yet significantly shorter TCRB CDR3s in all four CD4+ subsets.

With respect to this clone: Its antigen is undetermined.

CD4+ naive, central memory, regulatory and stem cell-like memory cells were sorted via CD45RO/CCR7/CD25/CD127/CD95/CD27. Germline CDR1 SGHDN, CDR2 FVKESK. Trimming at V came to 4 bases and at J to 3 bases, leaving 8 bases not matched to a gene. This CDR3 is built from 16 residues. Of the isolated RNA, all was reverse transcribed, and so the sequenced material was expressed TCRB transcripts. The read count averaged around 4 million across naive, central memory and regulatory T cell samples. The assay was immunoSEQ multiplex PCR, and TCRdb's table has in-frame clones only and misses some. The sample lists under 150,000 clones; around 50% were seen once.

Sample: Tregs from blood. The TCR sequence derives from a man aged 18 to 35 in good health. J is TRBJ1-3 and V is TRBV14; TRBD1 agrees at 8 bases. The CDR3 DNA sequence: TGTGCCAGCAGCCGTGTCCAGGGGGCTCGTGGAAACACCATATATTTT. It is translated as CASSRVQGARGNTIYF.